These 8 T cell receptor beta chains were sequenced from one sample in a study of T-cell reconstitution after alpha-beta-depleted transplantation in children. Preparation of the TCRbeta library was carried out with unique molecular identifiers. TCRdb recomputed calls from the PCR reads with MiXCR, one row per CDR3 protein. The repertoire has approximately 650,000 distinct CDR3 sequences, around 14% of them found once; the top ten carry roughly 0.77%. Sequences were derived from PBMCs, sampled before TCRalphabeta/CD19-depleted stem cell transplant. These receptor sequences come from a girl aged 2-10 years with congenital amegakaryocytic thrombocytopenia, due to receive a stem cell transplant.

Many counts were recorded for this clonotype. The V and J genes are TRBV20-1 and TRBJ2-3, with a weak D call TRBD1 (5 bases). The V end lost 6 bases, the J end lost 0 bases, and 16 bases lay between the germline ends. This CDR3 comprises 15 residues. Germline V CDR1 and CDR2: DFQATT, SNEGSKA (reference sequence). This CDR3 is CSARAVWGSTDTQYF. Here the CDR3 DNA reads TGCAGTGCCAGGGCGGTGTGGGGTAGCACAGATACGCAGTATTTT.

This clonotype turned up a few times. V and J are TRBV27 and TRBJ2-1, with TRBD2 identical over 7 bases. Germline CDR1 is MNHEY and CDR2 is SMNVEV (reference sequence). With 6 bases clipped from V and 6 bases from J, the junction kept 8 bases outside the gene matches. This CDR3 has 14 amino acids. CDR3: CASSGRTAINEQFF. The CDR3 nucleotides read TGTGCCAGCAGCGGGAGGACTGCCATCAATGAGCAGTTCTTC.

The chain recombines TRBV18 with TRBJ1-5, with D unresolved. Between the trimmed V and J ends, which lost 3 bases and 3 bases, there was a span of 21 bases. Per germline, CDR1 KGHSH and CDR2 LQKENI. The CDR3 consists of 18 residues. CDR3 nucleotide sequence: TGTGCCAGCTCACCCTCGACGCAGACCCGGGGTAACAATCAGCCCCAGCATTTT. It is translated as CASSPSTQTRGNNQPQHF. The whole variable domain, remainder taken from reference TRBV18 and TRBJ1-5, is NAGVMQNPRHLVRRRGQEARLRCSPMKGHSHVYWYRQLPEEGLKFMVYLQKENIIDESGMPKERFSAEFPKEGPSILRIQQVVRGDSAAYFCASSPSTQTRGNNQPQHFGDGTRLSIL.

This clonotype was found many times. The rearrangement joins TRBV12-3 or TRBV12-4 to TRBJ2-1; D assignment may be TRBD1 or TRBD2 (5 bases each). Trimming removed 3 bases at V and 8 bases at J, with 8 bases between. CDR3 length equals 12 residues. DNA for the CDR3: TGTGCCAGCAGTTTCGGGACCCATGAGCAGTTCTTC. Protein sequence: CASSFGTHEQFF.

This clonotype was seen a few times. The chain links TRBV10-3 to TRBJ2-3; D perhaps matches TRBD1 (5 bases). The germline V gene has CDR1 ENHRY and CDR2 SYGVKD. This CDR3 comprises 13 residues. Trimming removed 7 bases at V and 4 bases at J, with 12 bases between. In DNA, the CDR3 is TGTGCCATCACCGCAGGGATTTCAGATACGCAGTATTTT. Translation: CAITAGISDTQYF.

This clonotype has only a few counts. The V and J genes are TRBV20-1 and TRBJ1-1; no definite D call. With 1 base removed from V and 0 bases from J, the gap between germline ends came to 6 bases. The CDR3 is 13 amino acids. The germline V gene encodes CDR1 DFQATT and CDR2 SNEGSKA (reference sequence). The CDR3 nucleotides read TGCAGTGCTAGAGCCTCTATGAACACTGAAGCTTTCTTT. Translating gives CSARASMNTEAFF.

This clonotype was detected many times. The CDR3 sequence: CASSTPRSTGANVLTF. The CDR3 nucleotides read TGTGCCAGCAGCACCCCAAGGAGTACTGGGGCCAACGTCCTGACTTTC. The chain couples TRBV27 to TRBJ2-6; no reliable D call. There are 16 residues in the CDR3. Trimming pared 6 bases from V and 2 bases from J, leaving 14 bases between. CDR1 and CDR2 (germline): MNHEY, SMNVEV (reference sequence). Full variable domain (outside the CDR3, taken from reference TRBV27 and TRBJ2-6): EAQVTQNPRYLITVTGKKLTVTCSQNMNHEYMSWYRQDPGLGLRQIYYSMNVEVTDKGDVPEGYKVSRKEKRNFPLILESPSPNQTSLYFCASSTPRSTGANVLTFGAGSRLTVL.

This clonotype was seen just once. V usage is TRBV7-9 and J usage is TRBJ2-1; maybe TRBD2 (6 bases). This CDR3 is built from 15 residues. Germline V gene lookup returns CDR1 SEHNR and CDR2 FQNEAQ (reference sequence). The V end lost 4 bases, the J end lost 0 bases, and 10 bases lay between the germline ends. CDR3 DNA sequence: TGTGCCAGCAGCTGGGGGGATAGCTCCTACAATGAGCAGTTCTTC. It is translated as CASSWGDSSYNEQFF.